The 24 T cell receptor beta chains presented below share a single source sample, sequenced in a study of radiation and T cells in renal cell carcinoma. Time point noted: blood 4 weeks post-SBRT, at nephrectomy. Described treatment: 15 Gy SBRT to primary tumor, nephrectomy 4 weeks later. Data came from immunoSEQ multiplex PCR; TCRdb stores just in-frame clones and leaves some out. The sample has around 78,000 clones, 80% to 90% seen once. The specimen was blood, collected from a patient whose treatment included radiotherapy and nephrectomy. Receptors were obtained from a woman between 65 and 79 years old with renal cell carcinoma.

This chain links TRBV5-6 with TRBJ2-1, with 12 bases fitting TRBD2. The trim removed 3 bases at V and 7 bases at J, leaving 5 bases unmatched. The CDR3 sequence is 15 residues long. Germline assignment: CDR1 SGHDT and CDR2 YYEEEE. CDR3 sequence reads: CASSSLAGGRNEQFF. For the CDR3, the DNA is TGTGCCAGCAGCTCCCTAGCGGGGGGGAGAAATGAGCAGTTCTTC.

This chain connects TRBV9 to TRBJ2-1; TRBD2 aligns across 10 bases. The junction had 9 bases not matched to a gene; V was cut back by 3 bases and J by 9 bases. The CDR3 covers 15 residues. CDR1 and CDR2 from the germline V gene are SGDLS and YYNGEE. CDR3: CASSAPLAGEGEQFF. The CDR3 coding sequence is TGTGCCAGCAGCGCCCCGCTAGCGGGGGAAGGTGAGCAGTTCTTC. Full variable domain (remainder filled in from reference TRBV9 and TRBJ2-1): DSGVTQTPKHLITATGQRVTLRCSPRSGDLSVYWYQQSLDQGLQFLIQYYNGEERAKGNILERFSAQQFPDLHSELNLSSLELGDSALYFCASSAPLAGEGEQFFGPGTRLTVL.

V and J are TRBV5-6 and TRBJ2-5; D is possibly TRBD1 (6 bases). Trimming stripped 4 bases from V and 5 bases from J, with 15 bases between. Germline loops: CDR1 SGHDT, CDR2 YYEEEE. The CDR3 loop spans 14 amino acids. The CDR3 reads CASSRTTGSETQYF. CDR3 sequence (DNA): TGTGCCAGCAGCCGCACTACAGGGTCCGAGACCCAGTACTTC.

The chain uses TRBV7-2 and TRBJ1-1; D possibly corresponds to TRBD1 (6 bases). This CDR3 has 14 amino acids. Germline V CDR1 and CDR2: SGHTA, FQGNSA. The V end lost 5 bases, the J end lost 5 bases, and 15 bases lay between the germline ends. CDR3 bases: TGTGCCAGCAGCAAAGAGGGGGGGAAAACTGAAGCTTTCTTT. Translated, it gives CASSKEGGKTEAFF. Full variable domain (remainder filled in from reference TRBV7-2 and TRBJ1-1): GAGVSQSPSNKVTEKGKDVELRCDPISGHTALYWYRQSLGQGLEFLIYFQGNSAPDKSGLPSDRFSAERTGGSVSTLTIQRTQQEDSAVYLCASSKEGGKTEAFFGQGTRLTVV.

V usage is TRBV23-1 and J usage is TRBJ1-5; D unresolved. TRBV23-1 is an ORF for which the function is uncertain. The ends were cut back, 1 base at V and 8 bases at J, with 9 bases in the middle. The CDR3 is 13 amino acids. The CDR3 loop is CASSQCYKEPQHF. Written as DNA, the CDR3 is TGCGCCAGCAGTCAATGCTATAAGGAGCCCCAGCATTTT.

As concerns this clone: At one boundary the junction diverges from the germline segment, which might be a read error. DNA of the CDR3: TGTGCTAGCAGCTTAGCTAGCGGGGGCGCCTACAATGAGCAGTTCTTC. Translating it yields CASSLASGGAYNEQFF. The chain uses TRBV7-7 and TRBJ2-1; 10 bases fit TRBD2. The CDR3 loop spans 16 amino acids. Germline CDR1 reads SSHAT; CDR2 reads FNYEAQ (reference sequence).

V and J are TRBV9 and TRBJ1-2; 7 bases are a match to TRBD1. The germline gives CDR1 SGDLS, CDR2 YYNGEE. The length of the CDR3 is 17 residues. With 3 bases clipped from V and 5 bases from J, the junction kept 16 bases outside the gene matches. The CDR3 protein is CASSETETGPAAYGYTF. The CDR3, as DNA: TGTGCCAGCAGCGAAACCGAGACAGGGCCGGCGGCTTATGGCTACACCTTC.

The V gene is TRBV19, the J gene TRBJ1-2, with no clear D. Germline CDR1 reads LNHDA; CDR2 reads SQIVND (reference sequence). There are 14 residues in the CDR3. V dropped 8 bases and J dropped 3 bases, with 16 bases sitting between them. The CDR3 loop reads CASSQTPPDYGYTF. The CDR3 bases are TGTGCCAGTTCCCAGACCCCACCCGACTATGGCTACACCTTC.

This chain's CDR3 is CASRPGQGQGDTQYF. The CDR3 bases are TGTGCCAGCAGACCTGGACAGGGACAGGGAGATACGCAGTATTTT. The genes are TRBV11-3 and TRBJ2-3; TRBD1 aligns across 9 bases. The CDR3 runs to 15 residues. Per germline, CDR1 SGHNT and CDR2 YENEEA. J was trimmed by 5 bases and V by 6 bases; bases with no gene match: 9. The full variable domain, rest sourced from reference TRBV11-3 and TRBJ2-3, is EAGVVQSPRYKIIEKKQPVAFWCNPISGHNTLYWYLQNLGQGPELLIRYENEEAVDDSQLPKDRFSAERLKGVDSTLKIQPAELGDSAVYLCASRPGQGQGDTQYFGPGTRLTVL.

The gene calls are TRBV7-6 and TRBJ2-5, with 11 bases identical to TRBD2. Germline values: CDR1 SGHVS, CDR2 FNYEAQ. The CDR3 sequence is 15 residues long. Trimming cost V 1 base and J 5 bases; bases outside gene matches: 3. Here the CDR3 DNA reads TGTGCCAGCAGCTTAGTGACTAGCGGGGTTGAGACCCAGTACTTC. Translating it yields CASSLVTSGVETQYF.

The chain is built from TRBV7-6 and TRBJ2-5, with a possible D match to TRBD1 (6 bases). The CDR3 consists of 18 residues. Trimming shortened V by 1 base and J by 1 base, and 19 bases separated the two germline ends. In germline, CDR1 is SGHVS, CDR2 FNYEAQ. The CDR3 DNA is TGTGCCAGCAGCTTAGGGGGGCTAGTTAGAAGGGGCCAAGAGACCCAGTACTTC. It encodes CASSLGGLVRRGQETQYF.

This sequence joins TRBV29-1 and TRBJ2-1; D is tentatively TRBD1 or TRBD2 (5 bases each). The CDR3 extends over 14 amino acids. Germline CDR1 and CDR2: SQVTM and ANQGSEA. Trimming removed 6 bases at V and 9 bases at J, with 21 bases between. The CDR3 DNA is TGCAGCGTCCAAGGTGGGGGTCGGACGGTTGAGCAGTTCTTC. Translation: CSVQGGGRTVEQFF.

The V gene is TRBV28, the J gene TRBJ2-6, with 8 bases fitting TRBD1. This CDR3 has 16 residues. Trimming removed 5 bases from V and 2 bases from J; junction bases left unmatched: 5. Germline CDR1 is MDHEN and CDR2 is SYDVKM. CDR3: CASSRTTGAGANVLTF. The CDR3 DNA reads TGTGCCAGCAGTCGAACGACAGGGGCTGGGGCCAACGTCCTGACTTTC.

The rearrangement links TRBV4-3 to TRBJ1-3, with 8 bases that match TRBD1. V was pared by 4 bases and J by 8 bases, with 4 bases of the junction left unmatched. CDR3 length: 13 residues. The V gene's germline CDR1 is LGHNA and CDR2 YSLEER. The DNA for the CDR3 is TGCGCCAGCAGCCTCGACAGGGGAGACACCATATATTTT. This codes for CASSLDRGDTIYF.

The chain joins TRBV7-2 to TRBJ1-2; a possible D gene is TRBD1 (5 bases). The CDR3 spans 15 residues. V lost 0 bases, J lost 7 bases, and 15 bases lay in between. The germline V gene has CDR1 SGHTA and CDR2 FQGNSA. For the CDR3, the DNA is TGTGCCAGCAGCTTAGCAAAAGGACGGGGACCTGGCTACACCTTC. Translated: CASSLAKGRGPGYTF.

This chain uses TRBV28 with TRBJ1-4; D gene uncertain. Trimming stripped 3 bases from V and 0 bases from J, with 5 bases between. Germline CDR1 MDHEN, CDR2 SYDVKM. CDR3 size: 14 residues. The CDR3 region is CASSLPPTNEKLFF. The CDR3 DNA reads TGTGCCAGCAGTTTGCCCCCAACTAATGAAAAACTGTTTTTT.

This clone was seen a single time. Here the CDR3 DNA reads TGCGCCAGCAGCTTGGGGGGGGCACCGACCTACGAGCAGTACTTC. It translates to CASSLGGAPTYEQYF. This chain connects TRBV5-1 to TRBJ2-7; D may match TRBD1 or TRBD2 (6 bases each). V was clipped by 0 bases and J by 2 bases, with 12 bases between them. CDR3 length equals 15 residues. Germline CDR1 reads SGHRS; CDR2 reads YFSETQ.

The V gene is TRBV5-1, the J gene TRBJ2-6; D call uncertain. Deletions cut 4 bases from V and 1 base from J, with 15 bases between. The CDR3 sequence is 17 residues long. CDR1 and CDR2 from the germline V gene are SGHRS and YFSETQ. The CDR3 coding sequence is TGCGCCAGCAGCCCCACTGCTATTGTTTCTGGGGCCAACGTCCTGACTTTC. It yields the protein CASSPTAIVSGANVLTF.

The chain employs TRBV7-9 and TRBJ2-3, with 11 bases lining up with TRBD2. V shed 5 bases and J 4 bases; nucleotides not matched to a gene: 11. Germline CDR1 reads SEHNR; CDR2 reads FQNEAQ (reference sequence). The CDR3 has 17 amino acids. The CDR3 nucleotides are TGTGCCAGCAGCGGTAGCGGGGGGGCCGTGGTCGCAGATACGCAGTATTTT. It encodes CASSGSGGAVVADTQYF.

The chain couples TRBV28 to TRBJ1-1; no definite D call. CDR3 length: 12 residues. Germline values: CDR1 MDHEN, CDR2 SYDVKM. The V end lost 5 bases, the J end lost 7 bases, and 11 bases lay between the germline ends. CDR3 in amino acids: CASSRWGVEAFF. Here the CDR3 DNA reads TGTGCCAGCAGTCGATGGGGAGTTGAAGCTTTCTTT.

The chain recombines TRBV5-1 with TRBJ1-5, with D maybe TRBD1 (5 bases). This CDR3 spans 16 amino acids. V was clipped by 0 bases and J by 0 bases, with 10 bases between them. Germline V gene lookup returns CDR1 SGHRS and CDR2 YFSETQ. CDR3 sequence reads: CASSLVAGPSNQPQHF. For the CDR3, the DNA is TGCGCCAGCAGCTTGGTAGCGGGGCCTAGCAATCAGCCCCAGCATTTT.

V and J are TRBV29-1 and TRBJ1-1; D call uncertain. CDR3 length equals 12 residues. The V gene's germline CDR1 is SQVTM and CDR2 ANQGSEA. V was clipped by 7 bases and J by 1 base, with 10 bases between them. The CDR3 bases are TGCAGCGCCGAGGAGGGGAACACTGAAGCTTTCTTT. It is translated as CSAEEGNTEAFF.

For the CDR3, the DNA is TGTGCCAGCAGTTACTCGACAGGGTGGAACACCGGGGAGCTGTTTTTT. This sequence encodes CASSYSTGWNTGELFF. The genes are TRBV6-5 and TRBJ2-2, with 7 bases identical to TRBD1. Germline V lookup: CDR1 MNHEY, CDR2 SVGAGI. The V segment lost 0 bases and the J segment 1 base; nucleotides outside the gene matches: 2. CDR3 size: 16 residues.

V is TRBV7-2 and J is TRBJ2-7; 8 bases are a match to TRBD1. After removal of 5 bases from V and 2 bases from J, the junction contained 5 bases not matched to a gene. Germline assignment: CDR1 SGHTA and CDR2 FQGNSA. This CDR3 contains 14 residues. In DNA form, the CDR3 reads TGTGCCAGCAGCCGTCTACAGGGGGCCTACGAGCAGTACTTC. Its translation: CASSRLQGAYEQYF. Using reference TRBV7-2 and TRBJ2-7 for the parts outside the CDR3, the full variable domain is GAGVSQSPSNKVTEKGKDVELRCDPISGHTALYWYRQSLGQGLEFLIYFQGNSAPDKSGLPSDRFSAERTGGSVSTLTIQRTQQEDSAVYLCASSRLQGAYEQYFGPGTRLTVT.